These 29 T cell receptor beta chains were all obtained from the same sample, sequenced in a study of radiotherapy plus CTLA-4 blockade in lung cancer. Sequenced by immunoSEQ multiplex PCR; TCRdb stores in-frame clones only, minus some. Of roughly 93,000 clones in the sample, approximately 78% are singletons; the top ten hold around 3.6%. Specimen: peripheral blood, collected from a patient treated with radiotherapy plus ipilimumab. The source of these receptors is a human donor with non-small cell lung cancer who had a partial response to radiotherapy plus ipilimumab.

CDR3 residues: CASSLSEGEQYF. Written as DNA, the CDR3 is TGTGCCAGCAGCTTAAGCGAAGGCGAGCAGTACTTC. V and J are TRBV7-2 and TRBJ2-7, with D unclear. Germline CDR1 is SGHTA and CDR2 is FQGNSA. Trimming took off 2 bases at V and 6 bases at J, with 8 bases between the two ends. This CDR3 is built from 12 residues.

The V gene is TRBV27, the J gene TRBJ1-6; the D gene is possibly TRBD1 (6 bases). The CDR3 totals 12 residues. Germline V lookup: CDR1 MNHEY, CDR2 SMNVEV (reference sequence). Trimming stripped 5 bases from V and 14 bases from J, with 13 bases between. CDR3 in DNA: TGTGCCAGCAGTACACAGGGAGGGACCCTCCACTTT. The encoded protein is CASSTQGGTLHF.

The chain links TRBV5-1 to TRBJ1-1; weak D call: TRBD1 (6 bases). Germline assignment: CDR1 SGHRS and CDR2 YFSETQ. Trimming took 4 bases from V and 0 from J, leaving 10 bases between them. CDR3 length equals 14 residues. CDR3 residues: CASSTQGLNTEAFF. CDR3 in DNA: TGCGCCAGCAGCACACAGGGTTTGAACACTGAAGCTTTCTTT.

The V and J genes are TRBV7-9 and TRBJ2-3, with D hard to call. The CDR3 totals 11 residues. Germline CDR1 and CDR2: SEHNR and FQNEAQ (reference sequence). Between the trimmed V and J ends, which lost 5 bases and 5 bases, there was a span of 5 bases. The CDR3 DNA is TGTGCCAGCAGCCCACAAGATACGCAGTATTTT. Translating gives CASSPQDTQYF.

The rearrangement links TRBV10-1 to TRBJ1-1; possibly TRBD1 for D (6 bases). CDR3 size: 16 residues. The V end was cut by 2 bases, the J end by 4 bases, with 17 bases between. CDR1 and CDR2 from the germline V gene are WNHNN and SYGVQD (reference sequence). CDR3 nucleotide sequence: TGCGCCAGCAGTGAGCCGACGGGGGGGGCAGGCACTGAAGCTTTCTTT. This gives the protein CASSEPTGGAGTEAFF.

The V and J genes are TRBV27 and TRBJ2-3; D is ambiguous. V shed 0 bases and J shed 2 bases, with 9 bases lying between them. CDR1 and CDR2 (germline): MNHEY, SMNVEV (reference sequence). The CDR3 is 15 residues long. CDR3 protein: CASSLSLSHTDTQYF. The CDR3 DNA reads as TGTGCCAGCAGTTTATCGTTGAGCCACACAGATACGCAGTATTTT.

The chain is built from TRBV15 and TRBJ2-5; 13 nucleotides align to TRBD2. The CDR3 runs 15 residues. Looked up from germline, CDR1 is LNHNV and CDR2 is YYDKDF (reference sequence). V trimming: 2 bases; J trimming: 4 bases; junction bases outside the gene matches: 1. This CDR3 is CATSRRTSGRETQYF. CDR3 in DNA: TGTGCCACCAGCAGAAGGACTAGCGGGAGAGAGACCCAGTACTTC. The whole variable domain, remainder taken from reference TRBV15 and TRBJ2-5, is DAMVIQNPRYQVTQFGKPVTLSCSQTLNHNVMYWYQQKSSQAPKLLFHYYDKDFNNEADTPDNFQSRRPNTSFCFLDIRSPGLGDTAMYLCATSRRTSGRETQYFGPGTRLLVL.

The rearrangement uses TRBV30 and TRBJ2-3; no firm D call. There are 11 residues in the CDR3. V lost 3 bases and J 4 bases, leaving 5 bases between the germline ends. Germline-derived CDR1 and CDR2 are GTSNPN and SVGIG (reference sequence). The CDR3 bases are TGTGCCTGGAGGCTAGCAGATACGCAGTATTTT. This gives the protein CAWRLADTQYF.

This clone was seen more than once but under ten times. The V and J genes are TRBV18 and TRBJ2-6; D gene ambiguous. The CDR3 covers 16 residues. Between the trimmed V and J ends, which lost 2 bases and 0 bases, there was a span of 8 bases. Germline assignment: CDR1 KGHSH and CDR2 LQKENI. CDR3: CASSPLSYSGANVLTF. Here the CDR3 DNA reads TGTGCCAGCTCACCATTGTCGTACTCTGGGGCCAACGTCCTGACTTTC.

The V and J genes are TRBV6-5 and TRBJ1-2; 7 positions agree with TRBD1. CDR1 and CDR2 from the germline V gene are MNHEY and SVGAGI. There are 14 residues in the CDR3. V trimming: 8 bases; J trimming: 2 bases; junction bases outside the gene matches: 8. The CDR3 sequence is CASRGTATNYGYTF. The CDR3, as DNA: TGTGCCAGCCGGGGGACAGCGACAAACTATGGCTACACCTTC.

Only a few counts were recorded for this clone. V and J are TRBV19 and TRBJ1-5, with TRBD1 as a possible D gene (5 bases). Germline-derived CDR1 and CDR2 are LNHDA and SQIVND (reference sequence). The CDR3 is made up of 14 amino acids. Trimming pared 3 bases from V and 2 bases from J, leaving 8 bases between. Here the CDR3 DNA reads TGTGCCAGTAGTATCATCAGGGGCAATCAGCCCCAGCATTTT. It is translated as CASSIIRGNQPQHF.

V gene TRBV7-8 combines with J gene TRBJ2-5; 8 bases match TRBD2. The CDR3 length is 18 residues. V lost 0 bases, J lost 1 base, and 10 bases stayed unmatched. Germline CDR1 reads SGHVS; CDR2 reads FQNEAQ. In DNA, the CDR3 is TGTGCCAGCAGCTTAGCCGCTTTAGCGGGAAGTTTCCAAGAGACCCAGTACTTC. This codes for CASSLAALAGSFQETQYF.

The chain joins TRBV4-1 to TRBJ1-1; D might be TRBD1 (6 bases). From germline, CDR1 is MGHRA and CDR2 YSYEKL. The CDR3 length is 14 residues. V lost 4 bases and J 5 bases, leaving 14 bases between the germline ends. Written as DNA, the CDR3 is TGCGCCAGCAGCCTACGTGAGGGGGGGACTGAAGCTTTCTTT. Translating it yields CASSLREGGTEAFF.

The V call is TRBV5-1, the J call TRBJ2-7; D not resolved. This CDR3 contains 14 residues. V was shortened by 2 bases and J by 3 bases, with 12 bases between the two germline ends. The germline CDR1 and CDR2 sequences are SGHRS and YFSETQ. The CDR3 loop is CASSFAQEYYEQYF. The CDR3 DNA reads TGCGCCAGCAGCTTTGCCCAGGAATACTACGAGCAGTACTTC. Full variable domain (outside the CDR3, taken from reference TRBV5-1 and TRBJ2-7): KAGVTQTPRYLIKTRGQQVTLSCSPISGHRSVSWYQQTPGQGLQFLFEYFSETQRNKGNFPGRFSGRQFSNSRSEMNVSTLELGDSALYLCASSFAQEYYEQYFGPGTRLTVT.

The rearrangement uses TRBV5-6 and TRBJ2-5, with TRBD2 matching 9 bases. The CDR3 loop spans 15 amino acids. J was trimmed by 3 bases and V by 3 bases; bases with no gene match: 6. Germline CDR1 and CDR2: SGHDT and YYEEEE. CDR3 nucleotides: TGTGCCAGCAGCTCCCTAGCGGGATCGAAAGAGACCCAGTACTTC. It codes for CASSSLAGSKETQYF.

The CDR3 DNA is TGTGCCTGGAGTGTACACGGGAGTCCAGATACGCAGTATTTT. It translates to CAWSVHGSPDTQYF. The chain has TRBV30 and TRBJ2-3, with a possible D match to TRBD2 (6 bases). Between the trimmed V and J ends, which lost 0 bases and 4 bases, there was a span of 11 bases. Per germline, CDR1 GTSNPN and CDR2 SVGIG (reference sequence). This CDR3 is built from 14 residues.

V and J are TRBV27 and TRBJ2-1; 11 bases line up with TRBD2. The junction had 3 bases not matched to a gene; V was cut back by 5 bases and J by 0 bases. Germline CDR1 MNHEY, CDR2 SMNVEV (reference sequence). The CDR3 is 16 amino acids. The CDR3 coding sequence is TGTGCCAGCAGTCTACTAGCGGGAGCCTCCTACAATGAGCAGTTCTTC. It codes for CASSLLAGASYNEQFF.

The V call is TRBV30, the J call TRBJ2-2; perhaps TRBD2 as D (6 bases). Trimming took off 3 bases at V and 7 bases at J, with 18 bases between the two ends. CDR3 length: 15 residues. CDR1 GTSNPN and CDR2 SVGIG come from the germline V gene (reference sequence). The CDR3 loop is CAWSPGSGLGGELFF. CDR3 coding DNA: TGTGCCTGGAGCCCAGGATCGGGACTTGGCGGGGAGCTGTTTTTT.

This clone turned up a few times. This rearrangement joins TRBV2 to TRBJ1-4, with TRBD1 identical over 7 bases. The germline V gene has CDR1 SNHLY and CDR2 FYNNEI. This CDR3 contains 18 residues. V trimming: 4 bases; J trimming: 4 bases; junction bases outside the gene matches: 15. The CDR3 region is CASSGGRGGVRVNEKLFF. The DNA for the CDR3 is TGTGCCAGCAGTGGGGGAAGAGGGGGCGTACGGGTTAATGAAAAACTGTTTTTT. Variable domain in full (rest from reference TRBV2 and TRBJ1-4): EPEVTQTPSHQVTQMGQEVILRCVPISNHLYFYWYRQILGQKVEFLVSFYNNEISEKSEIFDDQFSVERPDGSNFTLKIRSTKLEDSAMYFCASSGGRGGVRVNEKLFFGSGTQLSVL.

The chain employs TRBV5-1 and TRBJ2-7; 8 bases line up with TRBD2. The junction had 8 bases not matched to a gene; V was cut back by 0 bases and J by 6 bases. From germline, CDR1 is SGHRS and CDR2 YFSETQ. This CDR3 spans 15 amino acids. The CDR3 nucleotides read TGCGCCAGCAGCTTGGGTGAGCGGGAGCTACTCGAGCAGTACTTC. Protein sequence: CASSLGERELLEQYF.

This chain links TRBV5-1 with TRBJ2-5; weak D call: TRBD1 (5 bases). Germline V gene sequence: CDR1 SGHRS, CDR2 YFSETQ. This CDR3 region has 14 residues. With 0 bases removed from V and 4 bases from J, the gap between germline ends came to 10 bases. CDR3 amino acids: CASSLAGQGETQYF. The DNA of the CDR3 is TGCGCCAGCAGCTTGGCCGGACAAGGAGAGACCCAGTACTTC.

J is TRBJ2-7 and V is TRBV5-4, with 7 bases matching TRBD1. V lost 4 bases and J lost 0; bases outside the gene matches: 7. This CDR3 comprises 15 residues. Germline V gene sequence: CDR1 SGHNT, CDR2 YYREEE (reference sequence). The CDR3 reads CASSPGTVSSYEQYF. CDR3 DNA: TGTGCCAGCAGCCCCGGGACAGTTAGCTCCTACGAGCAGTACTTC.

The chain joins TRBV19 to TRBJ2-7, with a weak D call TRBD1 (6 bases). CDR1 LNHDA and CDR2 SQIVND come from the germline V gene (reference sequence). The CDR3 consists of 16 residues. V was trimmed by 5 bases and J by 0 bases, leaving 17 bases between them. The CDR3, as DNA: TGTGCCAGTAGTGGGAGTCCACAGGGCCACTCCTACGAGCAGTACTTC. As protein: CASSGSPQGHSYEQYF.

The gene calls are TRBV6-5 and TRBJ2-5; D is possibly TRBD2 (6 bases). The CDR3 is 15 residues long. The germline V gene encodes CDR1 MNHEY and CDR2 SVGAGI. The V and J ends lost 6 bases and 4 bases respectively, with 18 bases between them. In nucleotides, the CDR3 is TGTGCCAGCAGCTCTCTCAGCGGGCGGGGAGAGACCCAGTACTTC. Encoded protein: CASSSLSGRGETQYF.

This chain connects TRBV11-2 to TRBJ2-1; D remains ambiguous. V lost 3 bases and J lost 7, with 10 bases in between. Germline V gene data show CDR1 as SGHAT and CDR2 as FQNNGV. The CDR3 loop spans 13 amino acids. The CDR3 spells CASSFRVRNEQFF. The CDR3 nucleotides read TGTGCCAGCAGCTTTCGCGTCCGTAATGAGCAGTTCTTC.

The V gene is TRBV9, the J gene TRBJ2-3, with TRBD2 matching over 8 bases. The CDR3 spans 15 residues. The germline gives CDR1 SGDLS, CDR2 YYNGEE. The J segment lost 3 bases and the V segment lost 0 bases, leaving 3 bases of the junction unmatched. CDR3 residues: CASSVAGGPTDTQYF. CDR3 bases: TGTGCCAGCAGCGTAGCGGGAGGGCCGACAGATACGCAGTATTTT.

The table lists this clone with a few counts. The chain carries TRBV19 and TRBJ2-1, with TRBD2 matching 9 bases. The CDR3 runs 14 residues. V shed 2 bases and J 9 bases; nucleotides not matched to a gene: 5. Germline V gene sequence: CDR1 LNHDA, CDR2 SQIVND (reference sequence). The CDR3 nucleotides are TGTGCCAGTAGTATAAGCGGGAGGTTGGCTGAGCAGTTCTTC. Translating it yields CASSISGRLAEQFF.

This clone has only a few counts. V and J are TRBV28 and TRBJ2-7; D is perhaps TRBD1 (5 bases). The CDR3 is made up of 14 amino acids. Germline CDR1 MDHEN, CDR2 SYDVKM. The V and J ends lost 6 bases and 2 bases respectively, with 14 bases between them. The CDR3: CASRPSRQPYEQYF. CDR3 sequence (DNA): TGTGCCAGCAGACCTTCGAGACAGCCCTACGAGCAGTACTTC.

A single count supports this clone. The chain employs TRBV18 and TRBJ2-7; the match to TRBD2 covers 10 bases. The CDR3 is 15 residues long. Per the germline V gene, CDR1 is KGHSH and CDR2 is LQKENI. The V segment lost 6 bases and the J segment 3 bases; nucleotides outside the gene matches: 8. The CDR3 bases are TGTGCCAGCTCGCCGCCGGGACTAGCGATCTACGAGCAGTACTTC. It translates to CASSPPGLAIYEQYF.